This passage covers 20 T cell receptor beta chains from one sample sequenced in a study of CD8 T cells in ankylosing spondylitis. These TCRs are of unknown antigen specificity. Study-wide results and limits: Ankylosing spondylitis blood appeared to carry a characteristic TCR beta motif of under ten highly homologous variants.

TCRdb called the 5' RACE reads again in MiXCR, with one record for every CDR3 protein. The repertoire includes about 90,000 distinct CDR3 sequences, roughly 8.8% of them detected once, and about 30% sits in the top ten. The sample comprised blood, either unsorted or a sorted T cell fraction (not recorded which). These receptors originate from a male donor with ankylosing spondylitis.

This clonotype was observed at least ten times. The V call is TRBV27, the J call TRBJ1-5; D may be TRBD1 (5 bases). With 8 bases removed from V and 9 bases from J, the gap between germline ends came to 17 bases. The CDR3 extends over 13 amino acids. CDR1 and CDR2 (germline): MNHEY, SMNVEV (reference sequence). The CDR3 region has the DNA TGTGCCAGCGCCACAGGCGAACTCGGGCCCCAGCATTTT. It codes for CASATGELGPQHF.

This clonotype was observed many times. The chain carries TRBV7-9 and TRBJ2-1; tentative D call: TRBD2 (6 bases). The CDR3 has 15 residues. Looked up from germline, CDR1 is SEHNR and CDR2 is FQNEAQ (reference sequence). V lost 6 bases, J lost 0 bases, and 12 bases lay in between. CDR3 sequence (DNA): TGTGCCAGCAGGGACTTCGGGGGCTCCTACAATGAGCAGTTCTTC. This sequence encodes CASRDFGGSYNEQFF.

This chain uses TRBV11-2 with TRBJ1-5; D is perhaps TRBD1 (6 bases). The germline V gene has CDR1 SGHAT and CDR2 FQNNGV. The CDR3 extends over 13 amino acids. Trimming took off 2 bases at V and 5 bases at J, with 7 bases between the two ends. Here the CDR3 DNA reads TGTGCCAGCAGCTTAAACAGGGATCAGCCCCAGCATTTT. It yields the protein CASSLNRDQPQHF.

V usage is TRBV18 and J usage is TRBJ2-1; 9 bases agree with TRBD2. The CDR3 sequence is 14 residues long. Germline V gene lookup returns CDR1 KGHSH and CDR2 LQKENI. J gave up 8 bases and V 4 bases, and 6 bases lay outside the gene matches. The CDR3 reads CASSLLAGRDEQFF. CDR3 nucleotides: TGTGCCAGCTCACTGCTAGCGGGACGGGATGAGCAGTTCTTC. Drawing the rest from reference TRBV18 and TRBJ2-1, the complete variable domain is NAGVMQNPRHLVRRRGQEARLRCSPMKGHSHVYWYRQLPEEGLKFMVYLQKENIIDESGMPKERFSAEFPKEGPSILRIQQVVRGDSAAYFCASSLLAGRDEQFFGPGTRLTVL.

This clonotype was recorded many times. In DNA, the CDR3 is TGCGCCAGCAGCCCCAGGCGAGGGGGAGACACCGGGGAGCTGTTTTTT. This sequence encodes CASSPRRGGDTGELFF. This chain links TRBV4-1 with TRBJ2-2; the D gene is possibly TRBD1 (6 bases). V lost 4 bases to trimming and J lost 3 bases, with 15 bases between them. The CDR3 runs 16 residues. CDR1 is MGHRA, CDR2 YSYEKL, per germline.

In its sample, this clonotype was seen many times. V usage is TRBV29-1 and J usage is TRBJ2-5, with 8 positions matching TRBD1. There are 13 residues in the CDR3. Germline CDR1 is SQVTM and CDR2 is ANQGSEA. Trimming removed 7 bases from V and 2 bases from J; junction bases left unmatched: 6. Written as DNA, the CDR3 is TGCAGCGACGTCGGGACAGGACAAGAGACCCAGTACTTC. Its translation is CSDVGTGQETQYF.

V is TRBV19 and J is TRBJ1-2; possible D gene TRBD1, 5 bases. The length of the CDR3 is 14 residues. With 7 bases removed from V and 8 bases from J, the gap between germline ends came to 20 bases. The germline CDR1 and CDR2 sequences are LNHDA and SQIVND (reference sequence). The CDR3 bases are TGTGCCAGTACCCCTGGGGGTATCGTAGGCGGCTACACCTTC. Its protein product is CASTPGGIVGGYTF.

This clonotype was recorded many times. This chain's CDR3 is CASSVGVTYEQYV. The CDR3 bases are TGTGCCAGCAGCGTCGGAGTTACATACGAGCAGTACGTC. The chain has TRBV12-3 or TRBV12-4 and TRBJ2-7; D is undetermined. CDR3 size: 13 residues. Trimming cost V 6 bases and J 4 bases, with 13 bases left between them.

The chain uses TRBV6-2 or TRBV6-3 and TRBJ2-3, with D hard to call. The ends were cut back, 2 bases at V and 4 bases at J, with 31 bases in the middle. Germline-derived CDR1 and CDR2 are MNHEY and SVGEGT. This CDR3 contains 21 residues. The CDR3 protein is CASSYQDGLGASYAVSDTQYF. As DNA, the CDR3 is TGTGCCAGCAGTTACCAGGACGGTCTAGGAGCAAGTTACGCAGTCTCAGATACGCAGTATTTT.

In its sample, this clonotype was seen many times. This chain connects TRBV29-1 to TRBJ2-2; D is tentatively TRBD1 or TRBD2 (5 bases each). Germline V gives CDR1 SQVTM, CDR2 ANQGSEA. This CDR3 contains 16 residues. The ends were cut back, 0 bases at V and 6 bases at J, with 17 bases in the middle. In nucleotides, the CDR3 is TGCAGCGTTGAAGACCAAAATACAGGACTCTCCGGGGAGCTGTTTTTT. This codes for CSVEDQNTGLSGELFF.

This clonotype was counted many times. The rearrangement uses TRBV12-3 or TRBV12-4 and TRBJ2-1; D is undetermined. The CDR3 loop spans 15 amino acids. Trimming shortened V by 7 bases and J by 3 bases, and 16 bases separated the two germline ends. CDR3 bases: TGTGCCAGCACCCCAGACTTACCAAACTACAATGAGCAGTTCTTC. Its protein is CASTPDLPNYNEQFF.

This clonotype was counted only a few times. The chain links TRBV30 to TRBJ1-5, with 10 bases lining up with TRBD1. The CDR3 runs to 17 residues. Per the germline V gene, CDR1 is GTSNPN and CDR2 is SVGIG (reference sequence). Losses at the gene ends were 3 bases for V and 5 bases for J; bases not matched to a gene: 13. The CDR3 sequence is CAWSADRGLSNYQPQHF. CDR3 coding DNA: TGTGCCTGGAGCGCTGACAGGGGGCTTTCTAATTATCAGCCCCAGCATTTT. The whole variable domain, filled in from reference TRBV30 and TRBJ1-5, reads SQTIHQWPATLVQPVGSPLSLECTVEGTSNPNLYWYRQAAGRGLQLLFYSVGIGQISSEVPQNLSASRPQDRQFILSSKKLLLSDSGFYLCAWSADRGLSNYQPQHFGDGTRLSIL.

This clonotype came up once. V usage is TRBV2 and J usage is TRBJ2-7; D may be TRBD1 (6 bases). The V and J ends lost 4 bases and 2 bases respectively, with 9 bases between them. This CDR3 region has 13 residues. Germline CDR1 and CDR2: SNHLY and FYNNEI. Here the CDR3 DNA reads TGTGCCAGCAGTGCCGGGACAACCTACGAGCAGTACTTC. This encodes CASSAGTTYEQYF.

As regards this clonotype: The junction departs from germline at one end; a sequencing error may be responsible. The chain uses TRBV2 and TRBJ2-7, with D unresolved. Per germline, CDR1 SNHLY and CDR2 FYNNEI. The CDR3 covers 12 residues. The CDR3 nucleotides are TGTGCCAGCAGAGAAGATGATTACGAGCAGTACTTC. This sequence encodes CASREDDYEQYF.

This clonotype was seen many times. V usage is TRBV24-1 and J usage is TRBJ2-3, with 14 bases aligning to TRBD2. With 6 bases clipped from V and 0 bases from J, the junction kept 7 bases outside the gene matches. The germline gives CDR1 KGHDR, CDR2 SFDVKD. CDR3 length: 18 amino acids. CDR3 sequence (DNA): TGTGCCACCAGTAGAACCGGGACTAGCGGGGGAAGCACAGATACGCAGTATTTT. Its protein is CATSRTGTSGGSTDTQYF.

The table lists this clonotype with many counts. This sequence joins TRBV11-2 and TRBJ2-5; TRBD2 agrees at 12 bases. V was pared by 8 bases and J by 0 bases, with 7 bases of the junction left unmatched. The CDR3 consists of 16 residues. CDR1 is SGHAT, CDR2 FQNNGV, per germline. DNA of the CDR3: TGTGCCAGCGTGGCTAGCGGGAGGGGGTACCAAGAGACCCAGTACTTC. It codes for CASVASGRGYQETQYF.

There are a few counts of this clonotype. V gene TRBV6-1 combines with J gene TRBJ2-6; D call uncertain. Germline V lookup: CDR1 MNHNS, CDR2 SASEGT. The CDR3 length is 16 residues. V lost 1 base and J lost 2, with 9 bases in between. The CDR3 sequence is CASSEESGTGANVLTF. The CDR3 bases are TGTGCCAGCAGTGAAGAGAGTGGTACTGGGGCCAACGTCCTGACTTTC.

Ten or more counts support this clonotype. CDR3 nucleotides: TGTGCCACCAGCAGAGATGCAGACAGGGGGCTGATTGAGCAGTTCTTC. It yields the protein CATSRDADRGLIEQFF. V gene TRBV15 combines with J gene TRBJ2-1, with 10 positions matching TRBD1. This CDR3 has 16 residues. Germline CDR1 reads LNHNV; CDR2 reads YYDKDF (reference sequence). Germline trimming cut 0 bases from V and 9 bases from J; bases unmatched to any gene: 8.

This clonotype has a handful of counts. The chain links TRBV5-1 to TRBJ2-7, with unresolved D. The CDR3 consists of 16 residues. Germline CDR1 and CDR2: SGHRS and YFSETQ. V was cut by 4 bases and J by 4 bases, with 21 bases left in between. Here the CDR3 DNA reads TGCGCCAGCAGCCATCGGGCCCAACACCTTCGGTACGAGCAGTACTTC. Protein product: CASSHRAQHLRYEQYF.

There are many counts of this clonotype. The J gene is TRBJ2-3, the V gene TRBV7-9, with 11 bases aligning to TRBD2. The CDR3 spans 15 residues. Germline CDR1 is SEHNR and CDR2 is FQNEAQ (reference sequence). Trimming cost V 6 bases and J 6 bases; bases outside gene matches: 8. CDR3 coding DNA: TGTGCCAGCAGTACCCGGACTAGCGGGTCGGATACGCAGTATTTT. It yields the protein CASSTRTSGSDTQYF.